Listed below are T cell receptor beta chains from one sample, sequenced in a study of shared clonotypes between healthy human individuals. Assay: immunoSEQ multiplex PCR; the TCRdb copy retains only in-frame clones and omits some. The repertoire holds some 2.1 million clones, around 96% seen once, with around 1.1% in the top ten. Sample: naive CD8+ T cells sorted from blood. Every receptor here comes from a man between 18 and 29 years old in good health. The CDR3 runs from the conserved cysteine through the conserved F or W. A D gene is named only where the DNA matches it firmly. Clone sizes are given selectively: once, few, many, or a class where the clone is expanded.

V,D,size,J,length,DNA,CDR3
TRBV5-6,-,-,TRBJ1-2,13,TGTGCCAGCAGCTTGTCAAGAAACTATGGCTACACCTTC,CASSLSRNYGYTF
TRBV2,-,-,TRBJ2-6,13,TGTGCCTCCGAATCCTCTGGGGCCAACGTCCTGACTTTC,CASESSGANVLTF
TRBV27,-,-,TRBJ2-6,15,TGTGCCAGCAGTTTATACGGCTCTGGGGCCAACGTCCTGACTTTC,CASSLYGSGANVLTF
TRBV9,TRBD1,-,TRBJ1-2,16,TGTGCCAGCAGCGTAGCTCGGACAGGGGGCTTCTATGGCTACACCTTC,CASSVARTGGFYGYTF
TRBV2,-,once,TRBJ2-5,15,TGTGCCAGCAGTGAAGCGCTTCGACAGCAAGAGACCCAGTACTTC,CASSEALRQQETQYF
TRBV5-4,TRBD1,few,TRBJ2-7,14,TGTGCCAGCAGCGTACCGGGACAGGGTTACGAGCAGTACTTC,CASSVPGQGYEQYF
TRBV15,-,-,TRBJ1-2,18,TGTGCCACCAGCAGAGACACCGAAGAGCCCCTGGCTAACTATGGCTACACCTTC,CATSRDTEEPLANYGYTF
TRBV7-9,-,-,TRBJ2-3,15,TGTGCCAGCAGCTTTGTAGTGGGTGGCACAGATACGCAGTATTTT,CASSFVVGGTDTQYF
TRBV6-5,-,-,TRBJ1-3,16,TGTGCCAGCAGTTACTCGAAGAGAAGTTCTGGAAACGCCATATATTTT,CASSYSKRSSGNAIYF
TRBV7-6,TRBD2,-,TRBJ2-5,16,TGTGCCAGCAGCCCCCCTAGCGGGGGGTCGCAAGAGACCCAGTACTTC,CASSPPSGGSQETQYF
TRBV27,-,once,TRBJ2-1,16,TGTGCCAGCAGTTTATCGGGTGGGAGTGGGCGCAATGAGCAGTTCTTC,CASSLSGGSGRNEQFF
TRBV7-9,TRBD2,-,TRBJ2-7,18,TGTGCCAGCAGCTTAGACCCCGAAATCGGGACTAGCGTCTACGAGCAGTACTTC,CASSLDPEIGTSVYEQYF
TRBV9,TRBD1,-,TRBJ2-5,14,TGTGCCAGCAGCGCGGGACAGGGACAAGAGACCCAGTACTTC,CASSAGQGQETQYF
TRBV30,-,-,TRBJ2-4,14,TGTGCCTGGGCGACAGTGGGAGGTGAAAACATTCAGTACTTC,CAWATVGGENIQYF
TRBV5-6,TRBD1,-,TRBJ1-1,14,TGTGCCAGCACTGGACAGGGGGCGCACGCTGAAGCTTTCTTT,CASTGQGAHAEAFF
TRBV5-8,-,-,TRBJ2-7,13,TGTGCCAGCAGCTTTAGGCAGGGCTACGAGCAGTACTTC,CASSFRQGYEQYF
TRBV14,-,-,TRBJ2-7,13,TGTGCCAGCAGCTACGGGAGCTCCTACGAGCAGTACTTC,CASSYGSSYEQYF
TRBV7-9,TRBD1,-,TRBJ2-7,15,TGTGCCAGCAGCCCCGGGACAGGGGGCTCCTACGAGCAGTACTTC,CASSPGTGGSYEQYF
TRBV5-6,-,-,TRBJ1-1,13,TGTGCCAGCAGCTTGGAAGGGGTGACTGAAGCTTTCTTT,CASSLEGVTEAFF
TRBV6-5,-,-,TRBJ2-2,14,TGTGCCAGCAGTTATGGTTGGGGAACCGGGGAGCTGTTTTTT,CASSYGWGTGELFF
TRBV4-1,TRBD1,-,TRBJ2-1,18,TGCGCCAGCAGCCAAAAGGGTTCGGACAGGTCCTCCTACAATGAGCAGTTCTTC,CASSQKGSDRSSYNEQFF
TRBV7-8,-,-,TRBJ2-7,16,TGTGCCAGCAGCCGCCCCGAGGGCTTGAGCTCCTACGAGCAGTACTTC,CASSRPEGLSSYEQYF
TRBV5-1,-,-,TRBJ1-6,13,TGCGCCAACCCCGGGGTCGGAGCTTCACCCCTCCACTTT,CANPGVGASPLHF
TRBV6-5,TRBD1,-,TRBJ1-1,14,TGTGCCAGCAGTCCCAACAGGGGGTACACTGAAGCTTTCTTT,CASSPNRGYTEAFF
TRBV6-5,-,-,TRBJ2-1,15,TGTGCCAGCAGTTACTCGATCTCAGGGAGGAGTGAGCAGTTCTTC,CASSYSISGRSEQFF